One TCR beta chain is described in this entry. Its recognized antigen is unknown. The sample holds no much larger clone one base away, and base qualities are not on file. Other DNA sequences within the sample encode an identical CDR3. The cohort was made up of 650 to 700 healthy bone marrow donors. All cohort members were sampled while nominally healthy, although unrecorded immune exposures were likely present. The donor was CMV seronegative and belonged to the group of 352 seronegative cohort members. A peripheral blood sample was collected from each donor, and TCR beta sequencing was performed on peripheral blood mononuclear cells. The Qiagen DNeasy Blood Extraction Kit was used to extract genomic DNA from the blood cell samples. The data were obtained in a study of cytomegalovirus exposure and HLA in healthy donors (TCRdb year 2017). Study-level background: An earlier analysis of several hundred of the donors reported 250 to 350 Gb of sequence data and 90 million to 120 million unique TCR beta sequences obtained from approximately 180 million T cells. In the later analysis, no new phenotypic data were used to find candidate immune exposures; instead, reliance was placed on TCR beta sequences and their occurrence across donors. The study aimed to test whether cataloging public T cell receptors could reveal signatures of past pathogen exposure. Both class I and class II loci were covered by HLA typing, at four-digit resolution. The study used immunosequencing to profile the T cell repertoires of under 700 subjects and linked those repertoires to cytomegalovirus serostatus. The number of typed donors differed by locus: about 620-640 for A, B, C, DRB1 and DQB1; approximately 540 for DQA1; around 610 for DPA1; and about 470 for DPB1. Donor age, sex, ethnicity and CMV serostatus were compiled together with the repertoire data. Among over 350 genotyped donors of the cohort, an average of approximately 230,000 unique TCR beta nucleotide sequences were sequenced per donor, 15% to 20% of them non-productive. To predict cytomegalovirus infection status, the study combined high-throughput TCR immunosequencing, statistical association of individual TCRs with disease status, and machine learning. Approximately 330 gigabases of sequencing data and approximately 91 million unique TCR sequences made up an early release that covered several hundred HLA-typed donors. Because of strong linkage in the cohort, roughly five DR-DQ haplotypes were treated as single units for association and clustering. Among the roughly 390 genotyped donors, under 90% belonged to the genetic ancestry cluster associated with self-reported Caucasian donors. To study patterns of TCR occurrence, a later analysis re-analyzed previously published TCR beta repertoires from several hundred donors and added high-resolution HLA genotyping. A later genetic analysis took genome-wide SNP genotypes for about three fifths of the roughly 700 donors and used that subset as a discovery cohort. Every repertoire in the discovery cohort had been generated on one and the same sequencing platform. An earlier analysis of several hundred of the donors applied high-throughput TCR beta sequencing to assess whether each TCR beta V gene segment acted as functional or pseudogenic. Besides the first cohort of around 700 subjects, a separate validation cohort made up of some 110 different subjects was used. The investigation overall reported the following: According to a later analysis, TCR association rates differed among HLA loci, with DRB1 alleles showing the most associated TCRs and HLA-C alleles showing the fewest. The classifier was reported to diagnose cytomegalovirus status with high specificity and sensitivity in both the original and validation cohorts. In vitro tests confirmed that a few of the cytomegalovirus-associated TCR beta chains recognize cytomegalovirus antigens. When HLA alleles, especially DR and DQ, strongly co-occurred, attributing TCR associations to individual alleles was difficult. A cluster of highly shared sequence variants was judged likely to be a technical artifact of the sequencing pipeline. Compared with the 666-donor mean, donors in an Asian-associated ancestry cluster had fewer N-insertions in productive TCRs, according to a later genetic analysis. A later analysis reported that several top co-occurrence clusters appeared linked to parvovirus B19, influenza, CMV and Epstein-Barr virus. Correlated functional status among segregating V segments might reflect linkage disequilibrium, but an unknown experimental factor could not be ruled out. In an earlier analysis of 587 of the donors, most TCR beta V segments appeared in productive rearrangements about 87% or about 30% of the time, broadly matching IMGT annotations. A later genetic analysis associated a missense DCLRE1C variant with V-gene and J-gene trimming of TCR beta chains, and an independent cohort replicated the association. For the cohort, immune exposure information was limited to CMV serostatus. The authors suggested that the approach could potentially be extended to other disease states and immunological phenotypes. Some IMGT-functional V segments, including TRBV6-2 and TRBV6-3, could not be told apart with the 87-base-pair reads, so those segments were excluded. Because HLA typing was unavailable for some donors at each locus, only the typed subset was used in association tests. While some public TCRs were present in many individuals, most TCR sequences turned up only very rarely across donors. At a false discovery rate of 0.05, a later analysis linked 16,951 TCR beta sequences to specific HLA alleles. Roughly uniform sequencing depth across donors was assumed in presence/absence analyses, although this assumption may not hold. A later analysis found that most CMV-associated TCR beta chains appeared HLA-restricted, with HLA associations seemingly driven largely by CMV exposure. Some 15 rarely observed V segments, including chromosome 9 orphons, were excluded from the earlier analysis of approximately 600 of the donors because counts were too low. The cohort was sequenced for TCR beta chains only, and without alpha or paired-chain data the features that could be detected were limited. The study gave a list of over 150 TCR beta chains associated with cytomegalovirus. In a later analysis, HLA-associated TCR beta chains were found to be more clonally expanded and to have lower generation probabilities than equally common non-associated chains. A further reported finding was that TCR beta sequences accurately predicted the HLA-A and HLA-B alleles for most subjects in the first cohort.

Taken from cysteine to phenylalanine, the CDR3 has 14 residues. Only CDR3 DNA is held: 42 bases, read in frame from base 1. Based on the germline V gene, the CDR1 and CDR2 sequences are SGHTA and FQGNSA. V loses 1 base at its end and J loses 3 bases; junction bases beyond the gene matches: 2. Library preparation was by the immunoSEQ multiplex PCR assay. For the multiplex PCR, a mixture combining 60 forward primers for TCR Vbeta segments and 13 reverse primers for TCR Jbeta segments was used. Amplification of the CDR3 region of rearranged TCR beta genes was performed with a multiplex PCR assay on genomic DNA. Amplified TCR beta libraries were sequenced as 87-base-pair reads on the Illumina HiSeq System. On the study's bioinformatics: A later analysis tallied 80 million to 95 million unique TCR beta chains across the approximately 670 repertoires, and about 10 million of those chains were shared by two or more donors. To remove PCR and sequencing errors, raw reads were error-corrected and collapsed into unique sequences using a nearest-neighbor algorithm that merged closely related sequences. V, D and J gene segments were assigned by aligning CDR3 sequences to IMGT reference sequences. For a sequence to be retained, a match of at least six nucleotides was required to both a V gene segment and a J gene segment. Rearrangements were classified as productive when the CDR3 lacked stop codons and remained in frame with V and J, and all other rearrangements were classified as non-productive. Following IMGT convention, CDR3 was defined as the stretch from the second conserved V-encoded cysteine up to the conserved J-encoded phenylalanine. Sequences without an unambiguous match to a single V gene segment were excluded from the earlier analysis of several hundred of the donors. An earlier analysis of over 450 of the donors classified V segments as functional when productive rearrangements were above 56.7% and as segregating when the standard deviation between donors was above 5%. To diagnose cytomegalovirus status from the catalog of TCR beta chain sequences, a statistical classification framework was built. A later analysis assigned V and J genes by comparing TCR nucleotide sequences with IMGT/GENE-DB human TR gene sequences. The TCRdist pipeline was used in a later analysis to assign CDR3 sequences and most-parsimonious VDJ recombination scenarios. In a later analysis, each TCR beta chain was defined by its CDR3 amino acid sequence together with its V-gene family, and reads without a unique V-gene family were excluded. In a later analysis, approximately 640 highly shared, low-generation-probability nucleotide sequences were removed to address suspected cross-contamination and a sequencing artifact. For each public chain, a later analysis derived a clonal expansion index from normalized ranks of inferred template counts within each repertoire. In a later analysis, generation probabilities were computed using a VDJ recombination model fitted to out-of-frame rearrangements, and the results were checked against IGoR. Hypergeometric tests were used in a later analysis to score TCR-TCR, TCR-HLA and TCR-CMV co-occurrence, with a repertoire-size bias correction applied to the TCR pairs. A later analysis estimated false discovery rates by permuting HLA or CMV assignments 20 times. In a later analysis, co-occurring TCRs were grouped with DBSCAN, and TCRdist sequence similarity was added when clustering was performed within HLA-allele-positive subsets. Co-occurrence clustering excluded repertoires with fewer than 30,000 or more than 120,000 public chains, plus five with anomalous nucleotide sharing. TCRdb carries this immuneACCESS record with in-frame sequences only. Its versions omit some clonotypes, under half of them owing to an unresolved V gene in the studies checked, with the rest unexplained. Clonal size and the V and J genes are those of that table, whereas D and trimming came from the DNA. For this sample the table gives under 200,000 clones, of which 86% were detected only once. The ten largest clones take up under 2.5% of the sample.

The rearrangement joined TRBV7-2 to TRBJ2-7; TRBD1 lines up with 8 middle nucleotides. The origin of this receptor is a woman aged 18-29 years in good health and CMV-seronegative. The specimen was PBMCs. The nucleotide sequence is given as TGTGCCAGCAGCTTAGGGACAGGGAACTACGAGCAGTACTTC. This codes for CASSLGTGNYEQYF.